This is a list of T cell receptor beta chains from one sample in a study of cytomegalovirus exposure and HLA in healthy donors. Clones were sequenced by immunoSEQ multiplex PCR, and TCRdb holds only the in-frame ones, with some missing. The sample has about 190,000 clones, approximately 85% seen once. Sequenced sample: PBMCs. These TCRs come from a woman aged 18-29 years in good health and CMV-seronegative. CDR3s include the opening cysteine and the closing phenylalanine or tryptophan. Fields, in order: clone size, D gene, J gene, V gene, CDR3 protein, CDR3 DNA. A D gene is named only where the DNA matches it firmly. Clone size is stated in some rows and not others, as once, few, many or a class when expanded.

once | NA | TRBJ2-2 | TRBV28 | CASTGTPLNTGELFF | TGTGCCAGCACCGGGACACCCTTAAACACCGGGGAGCTGTTTTTT
NA | TRBD1 | TRBJ2-7 | TRBV6-5 | CASSSIRDRSYEQYF | TGTGCCAGCAGTAGCATCCGGGACAGGTCCTACGAGCAGTACTTC
NA | NA | TRBJ1-2 | TRBV27 | CASSPRGEHGYTF | TGTGCCAGCAGTCCCCGGGGAGAGCATGGCTACACCTTC
NA | TRBD1 | TRBJ2-1 | TRBV5-1 | CASSRRDREYNEQFF | TGCGCCAGCAGCCGACGGGACAGGGAGTACAATGAGCAGTTCTTC
NA | NA | TRBJ1-1 | TRBV7-9 | CASGQPGVEAFF | TGTGCCAGCGGCCAACCAGGGGTCGAAGCTTTCTTT
once | TRBD2 | TRBJ2-2 | TRBV18 | CASSLRAGGDTGELFF | TGTGCCAGCTCACTCCGAGCGGGGGGAGACACCGGGGAGCTGTTTTTT
NA | NA | TRBJ2-3 | TRBV5-4 | CASSFAGSHTDTQYF | TGTGCCAGCAGCTTTGCGGGGTCGCACACAGATACGCAGTATTTT
NA | NA | TRBJ2-7 | TRBV2 | CASSGQQYYEQYF | TGTGCCAGCAGCGGACAGCAGTACTACGAGCAGTACTTC
NA | NA | TRBJ2-7 | TRBV27 | CASSPRGQPSSYEQYF | TGTGCCAGCAGTCCCCGCGGACAGCCTAGCTCCTACGAGCAGTACTTC
NA | TRBD2 | TRBJ2-5 | TRBV19 | CASSMTSGVYQETQYF | TGTGCCAGTAGTATGACTAGCGGGGTTTACCAAGAGACCCAGTACTTC
NA | NA | TRBJ1-3 | TRBV5-3 | CATNSGCDYSGNTIYF | TGTGCCACGAACAGCGGGTGCGATTACTCTGGAAACACCATATATTTT
NA | NA | TRBJ2-7 | TRBV15 | CATSREAGPKQYF | TGTGCCACCAGCAGAGAGGCAGGGCCCAAGCAGTACTTC
NA | TRBD1 | TRBJ2-6 | TRBV27 | CASSLQGEANVLTF | TGTGCCAGCAGCCTACAGGGGGAGGCCAACGTCCTGACTTTC
NA | NA | TRBJ1-5 | TRBV19 | CASSTQNSNQPQHF | TGTGCCAGTAGTACCCAGAATAGCAATCAGCCCCAGCATTTT
once | NA | TRBJ1-4 | TRBV2 | CASSIQGIIEKLFF | TGTGCCAGCAGCATACAGGGTATAATTGAAAAACTGTTTTTT
NA | NA | TRBJ1-2 | TRBV27 | CASSLTWQGHGYTF | TGTGCCAGCAGTTTAACGTGGCAGGGCCATGGCTACACCTTC
NA | TRBD1 | TRBJ1-2 | TRBV5-1 | CASSSLLDRGPNYGYTF | TGCGCCAGCAGCTCGCTCCTTGACAGGGGCCCTAACTATGGCTACACCTTC
NA | TRBD1 | TRBJ2-7 | TRBV5-1 | CASSLGGQAYEQYF | TGCGCCAGCAGCTTGGGGGGACAGGCCTACGAGCAGTACTTC
NA | NA | TRBJ2-3 | TRBV5-1 | CASSKDSAVTDTQYF | TGCGCCAGCAGCAAAGACTCCGCGGTGACAGATACGCAGTATTTT
NA | NA | TRBJ2-3 | TRBV6-1 | CASSFDFSNTDTQYF | TGTGCCAGCAGTTTTGACTTTAGTAACACAGATACGCAGTATTTT
NA | TRBD1 | TRBJ2-5 | TRBV29-1 | CSGGQLQETQYF | TGCAGCGGGGGACAGCTCCAAGAGACCCAGTACTTC
NA | TRBD2 | TRBJ2-1 | TRBV7-2 | CASSPGGYNEQFF | TGTGCCAGCAGCCCGGGGGGCTACAATGAGCAGTTCTTC
few | TRBD1 | TRBJ2-1 | TRBV28 | CASRFAGTGVGASSYNEQFF | TGTGCCAGCAGATTCGCCGGGACAGGGGTGGGGGCGAGCTCCTACAATGAGCAGTTCTTC
many | NA | TRBJ1-4 | TRBV5-5 | CASSLGAVDEKLFF | TGTGCCAGCAGCTTGGGGGCCGTTGATGAAAAACTGTTTTTT
NA | TRBD2 | TRBJ2-1 | TRBV7-6 | CASSRAVRGVYYNEQFF | TGTGCCAGCAGCCGCGCAGTCCGGGGGGTATACTACAATGAGCAGTTCTTC
NA | NA | TRBJ1-2 | TRBV7-6 | CASSQQNYGYTF | TGTGCCAGCAGTCAACAAAACTATGGCTACACCTTC
NA | NA | TRBJ2-5 | TRBV7-2 | CASSLSGEETQYF | TGTGCCAGCAGCCTTTCGGGGGAAGAGACCCAGTACTTC
NA | NA | TRBJ1-6 | TRBV7-2 | CASSLREPNFPLHF | TGTGCCAGCAGCTTAAGGGAGCCGAATTTCCCCCTCCACTTT
once | NA | TRBJ2-7 | TRBV11-2 | CASSSQYEQYF | TGTGCCAGCAGCTCACAATACGAGCAGTACTTC
NA | NA | TRBJ2-1 | TRBV5-1 | CASTFSGTSYNEQFF | TGCGCCAGCACCTTTAGCGGAACCTCCTACAATGAGCAGTTCTTC
NA | NA | TRBJ2-1 | TRBV4-1 | CASSQDRDSWYEQFF | TGCGCCAGCAGCCAAGACCGGGACTCGTGGTATGAGCAGTTCTTC
once | TRBD2 | TRBJ2-3 | TRBV7-2 | CASSPPGLAATDTQYF | TGTGCCAGCAGCCCTCCGGGACTAGCGGCCACAGATACGCAGTATTTT
NA | NA | TRBJ2-7 | TRBV19 | CASSIDLIRTVESYEQYF | TGTGCCAGTAGTATAGATCTAATAAGGACAGTTGAGTCCTACGAGCAGTACTTC
NA | NA | TRBJ2-3 | TRBV5-4 | CASSWDGTTQYF | TGTGCCAGCAGCTGGGACGGGACAACGCAGTATTTT
once | TRBD2 | TRBJ2-7 | TRBV6-5 | CASSRLAGVYEQYF | TGTGCCAGCAGTCGACTAGCGGGGGTCTACGAGCAGTACTTC
NA | TRBD2 | TRBJ2-1 | TRBV7-2 | CASSLEPSGSNEQFF | TGTGCCAGCAGCTTAGAGCCTAGCGGGAGTAATGAGCAGTTCTTC
NA | NA | TRBJ1-5 | TRBV7-8 | CASSVPPRGQRGNQPQHF | TGTGCCAGCAGCGTACCCCCGAGAGGTCAGAGGGGCAATCAGCCCCAGCATTTT
NA | TRBD1 | TRBJ2-7 | TRBV19 | CASSIPLGTGGDEQYF | TGTGCCAGTAGTATACCCCTCGGGACAGGGGGCGACGAGCAGTACTTC
once | NA | TRBJ1-2 | TRBV7-3 | CASSPTGSYGYTF | TGTGCCAGCAGCCCCACAGGGTCGTATGGCTACACCTTC
few | NA | TRBJ2-2 | TRBV2 | CASSLPAGELFF | TGTGCCAGCAGCTTGCCAGCGGGGGAGCTGTTTTTT
NA | NA | TRBJ2-7 | TRBV5-1 | CASRVASNTYEQYF | TGCGCCAGCAGGGTGGCTAGCAATACCTACGAGCAGTACTTC
NA | NA | TRBJ1-6 | TRBV27 | CASRGRPLNSPLHF | TGTGCCAGTCGTGGGCGTCCCCTTAATTCACCCCTCCACTTT
once | NA | TRBJ1-4 | TRBV19 | CASTGPGEEKLFF | TGTGCCAGTACAGGGCCAGGGGAGGAAAAACTGTTTTTT